This T cell receptor (beta chain) originates from a study of blood T cells in healthy people across ages. Regarding the study as a whole: Roughly linear declines in TCR beta diversity per million T cells occurred with age.

This clonotype was counted at least ten times. Antigen unknown. The CDR3 loop spans 14 amino acids. The germline V and J ends were trimmed by 6 bases and 1 base, with 6 bases remaining between them. Germline CDR1 KGHDR, CDR2 SFDVKD. Sample-barcoded 5' priming and a J-beta primer mix drove a second PCR of about 7 to 11 cycles. TCRdb redid the calling of the 5' RACE reads with MiXCR, one entry per CDR3 protein. This sample carries around 850,000 distinct CDR3 sequences, approximately 35% of them seen once, and the ten largest clones take over 10%. The source is a man aged 18 to 29 in good health. The sequenced sample consisted of blood. This chain links TRBV24-1 with TRBJ2-6, with D uncertain. CDR3 in DNA: TGTGCCACCAGTACCTCTTCTGGGGCCAACGTCCTGACTTTC. Protein: CATSTSSGANVLTF.